Following are 30 T cell receptor beta chains from one sample sequenced in a study of cytomegalovirus exposure and HLA in healthy donors. Primers included in the PCR were 60 Vbeta and 13 Jbeta primers. The method was immunoSEQ multiplex PCR; TCRdb's version includes in-frame clones alone and lacks a portion of them. The sample includes about 120,000 clones, nearly 80% of them seen just once. Sequences were obtained from PBMCs. The receptors come from a woman in her twenties or thirties in good health and CMV-seronegative.

This clone was observed once. CDR3 in amino acids: CASSLQGDGSGNTIYF. In nucleotides, the CDR3 is TGTGCCAGCAGCCTCCAGGGGGACGGTTCTGGAAACACCATATATTTT. This chain connects TRBV6-6 to TRBJ1-3; TRBD1 aligns across 7 bases. J was trimmed by 1 base and V by 6 bases; bases with no gene match: 9. Germline CDR1 reads MNHNY; CDR2 reads SVGAGI (reference sequence). The CDR3 runs to 16 residues.

J is TRBJ2-7 and V is TRBV7-9, with D possibly being TRBD2 (6 bases). V lost 1 base to trimming and J lost 0 bases, with 16 bases between them. Germline lookup yields CDR1 SEHNR and CDR2 FQNEAQ (reference sequence). CDR3 length equals 17 residues. CDR3 residues: CASSLGGLAKDSYEQYF. The CDR3, as DNA: TGTGCCAGCAGCTTAGGTGGGCTAGCGAAGGACTCCTACGAGCAGTACTTC.

This clone is a singleton in its sample. The chain carries TRBV6-6 and TRBJ1-2; 11 nucleotides line up with TRBD1. With 5 bases clipped from V and 9 bases from J, the junction kept 11 bases outside the gene matches. This CDR3 is 15 amino acids long. Germline V gene data show CDR1 as MNHNY and CDR2 as SVGAGI (reference sequence). This CDR3 is CASSDPGQGGYSYTF. The CDR3 DNA sequence: TGTGCCAGCAGTGACCCGGGACAGGGGGGATATAGCTACACCTTC.

The chain employs TRBV4-1 and TRBJ1-5; 8 bases align to TRBD1. This CDR3 contains 15 residues. The germline V gene encodes CDR1 MGHRA and CDR2 YSYEKL. Losses at the gene ends were 1 base for V and 4 bases for J; bases not matched to a gene: 3. CDR3 nucleotide sequence: TGCGCCAGCAGCCAAGGACAGGGGCTAAATCAGCCCCAGCATTTT. This sequence encodes CASSQGQGLNQPQHF.

V is TRBV6-5 and J is TRBJ1-4, with TRBD1 matching over 12 bases. V was clipped by 6 bases and J by 8 bases; unmatched bases: 4. The CDR3 is made up of 14 amino acids. Germline V gene data show CDR1 as MNHEY and CDR2 as SVGAGI. The CDR3 here is CASRGTGGDEKLFF. For the CDR3, the DNA is TGTGCCAGCAGGGGGACAGGGGGCGACGAAAAACTGTTTTTT.

CDR3 sequence (DNA): TGTGCCAGCTCACCACCCGGAGGGCAGGGGGCGAGCGAGCAGTACTTC. Encoded protein: CASSPPGGQGASEQYF. This chain connects TRBV18 to TRBJ2-7, with TRBD1 matching over 8 bases. Germline V gene data show CDR1 as KGHSH and CDR2 as LQKENI. Losses at the gene ends were 0 bases for V and 6 bases for J; bases not matched to a gene: 10. The CDR3 contains 16 residues.

This sequence joins TRBV6-5 and TRBJ1-1; D is ambiguous. Germline CDR1 and CDR2: MNHEY and SVGAGI. V shed 2 bases and J shed 4 bases, with 8 bases lying between them. The CDR3 is 13 amino acids. The CDR3, as DNA: TGTGCCAGCAGTTACGGCGGTTTCACTGAAGCTTTCTTT. Its protein product is CASSYGGFTEAFF.

The V gene is TRBV28, the J gene TRBJ2-7; 8 bases fit TRBD1. The ends lost 5 bases at V and 6 bases at J; junction bases unmatched: 18. Germline CDR1 reads MDHEN; CDR2 reads SYDVKM. The CDR3 has 17 residues. CDR3 bases: TGTGCCAGCAGTCTTCCTAAAGGAGACAGGGGTACAAGCGAGCAGTACTTC. Protein sequence: CASSLPKGDRGTSEQYF.

The rearrangement joins TRBV28 to TRBJ1-2; 8 bases fit TRBD1. The CDR3 has 17 amino acids. Losses at the gene ends were 3 bases for V and 4 bases for J; bases not matched to a gene: 13. Per germline, CDR1 MDHEN and CDR2 SYDVKM. CDR3 sequence (DNA): TGTGCCAGCAGTTTTCCCCCCCCGGGACAGGATGGCTATGGCTACACCTTC. Protein product: CASSFPPPGQDGYGYTF.

The chain is built from TRBV13 and TRBJ1-1; D gene unclear. Per germline, CDR1 PRHDT and CDR2 FYEKMQ (reference sequence). The CDR3 sequence is 16 residues long. The V gene lost 5 bases and the J gene lost 0 bases, with 16 bases spanning the gap. Here the CDR3 DNA reads TGTGCCAGCAGCCGACGGGGAGGACGGATGAACACTGAAGCTTTCTTT. It is translated as CASSRRGGRMNTEAFF.

CDR3 bases: TGTGCCTGGACCCTACGGGGAGTTTTGGAGACCCAGTACTTC. It translates to CAWTLRGVLETQYF. The chain recombines TRBV30 with TRBJ2-5; a possible D gene is TRBD2 (5 bases). V shed 4 bases and J shed 5 bases, with 17 bases lying between them. There are 14 residues in the CDR3. Per the germline V gene, CDR1 is GTSNPN and CDR2 is SVGIG (reference sequence).

The rearrangement links TRBV7-9 to TRBJ1-6; TRBD1 matches 11 bases. The CDR3 runs to 18 residues. The V segment lost 5 bases and the J segment 0 bases; nucleotides outside the gene matches: 6. Germline assignment: CDR1 SEHNR and CDR2 FQNEAQ (reference sequence). CDR3 amino acids: CASSPPGTGGSYNSPLHF. The CDR3 DNA sequence: TGTGCCAGCAGCCCTCCGGGGACAGGGGGCTCCTATAATTCACCCCTCCACTTT. Combining the CDR3 with reference TRBV7-9 and TRBJ1-6 gives the whole variable domain DTGVSQNPRHKITKRGQNVTFRCDPISEHNRLYWYRQTLGQGPEFLTYFQNEAQLEKSRLLSDRFSAERPKGSFSTLEIQRTEQGDSAMYLCASSPPGTGGSYNSPLHFGNGTRLTVT.

V and J are TRBV7-9 and TRBJ2-7; D possibly corresponds to TRBD1 (6 bases). The CDR3 is made up of 15 amino acids. V gave up 0 bases and J gave up 0 bases, with 9 bases separating them. The germline V gene encodes CDR1 SEHNR and CDR2 FQNEAQ (reference sequence). CDR3: CASSLAGQNSYEQYF. The CDR3 DNA reads TGTGCCAGCAGCTTAGCAGGACAGAACTCCTACGAGCAGTACTTC.

V gene TRBV28 combines with J gene TRBJ1-1; D might be TRBD1 (5 bases). This CDR3 is 12 amino acids long. V was pared by 7 bases and J by 6 bases, with 12 bases between. Germline loops: CDR1 MDHEN, CDR2 SYDVKM. The CDR3 here is CASKGRAPEAFF. Here the CDR3 DNA reads TGTGCCAGCAAGGGCAGGGCCCCTGAAGCTTTCTTT.

The chain carries TRBV6-1 and TRBJ1-2, with 8 bases lining up with TRBD1. Germline CDR1 reads MNHNS; CDR2 reads SASEGT. The ends lost 11 bases at V and 4 bases at J; junction bases unmatched: 12. The CDR3 has 14 amino acids. CDR3 bases: TGTGCCGAGACGGAGGGACAGGACTTCTATGGCTACACCTTC. This sequence encodes CAETEGQDFYGYTF.

This chain joins TRBV29-1 and TRBJ1-3; the D is unclear. Trimming removed 7 bases at V and 0 bases at J, with 13 bases between. In germline, CDR1 is SQVTM, CDR2 ANQGSEA. This CDR3 has 14 residues. CDR3 coding DNA: TGCAGCGCCGGAGGTCAGAGCTCTGGAAACACCATATATTTT. This gives the protein CSAGGQSSGNTIYF.

The chain recombines TRBV2 with TRBJ2-1; 11 positions match TRBD1. Losses at the gene ends were 3 bases for V and 8 bases for J; bases not matched to a gene: 6. Germline V gene data show CDR1 as SNHLY and CDR2 as FYNNEI. This CDR3 contains 15 residues. DNA of the CDR3: TGTGCCAGCAGTGATTGGGACAGGGGGAGCGATGAGCAGTTCTTC. It specifies CASSDWDRGSDEQFF. Full variable domain (outside the CDR3, taken from reference TRBV2 and TRBJ2-1): EPEVTQTPSHQVTQMGQEVILRCVPISNHLYFYWYRQILGQKVEFLVSFYNNEISEKSEIFDDQFSVERPDGSNFTLKIRSTKLEDSAMYFCASSDWDRGSDEQFFGPGTRLTVL.

The rearrangement joins TRBV29-1 to TRBJ2-2; D uncertain. The germline CDR1 and CDR2 sequences are SQVTM and ANQGSEA. Trimming cost V 7 bases and J 4 bases, with 13 bases left between them. There are 13 residues in the CDR3. This CDR3 is CSAPWAGTGELFF. The CDR3 nucleotides read TGCAGCGCACCCTGGGCTGGCACCGGGGAGCTGTTTTTT.

The rearrangement links TRBV4-1 to TRBJ1-5; 9 bases align to TRBD1. V was clipped by 0 bases and J by 4 bases; unmatched bases: 4. Germline-derived CDR1 and CDR2 are MGHRA and YSYEKL. The length of the CDR3 is 16 residues. CDR3 nucleotide sequence: TGCGCCAGCAGCCAAGAGGGGACAGGGCTTAATCAGCCCCAGCATTTT. Encoded protein: CASSQEGTGLNQPQHF.

J is TRBJ2-3 and V is TRBV28, with D possibly being TRBD2 (6 bases). This CDR3 region has 15 residues. The germline CDR1 and CDR2 sequences are MDHEN and SYDVKM. V was cut by 6 bases and J by 4 bases, with 17 bases left in between. This CDR3 reads CASSGVQEGSDTQYF. The CDR3 nucleotides are TGTGCCAGCAGCGGGGTCCAGGAGGGCTCAGATACGCAGTATTTT.

The chain is built from TRBV7-8 and TRBJ2-3, with TRBD2 matching 12 bases. The length of the CDR3 is 17 residues. Germline values: CDR1 SGHVS, CDR2 FQNEAQ. J lost 2 bases, V lost 5 bases, and 8 bases had no gene match. The CDR3 is CASSGDTSGGFTDTQYF. The CDR3 DNA follows: TGTGCCAGCAGCGGAGATACTAGCGGGGGGTTCACAGATACGCAGTATTTT.

The chain has TRBV29-1 and TRBJ2-2, with unresolved D. CDR1 is SQVTM, CDR2 ANQGSEA, per germline. V was clipped by 5 bases and J by 6 bases, with 10 bases between them. The CDR3 has 12 residues. DNA of the CDR3: TGCAGCGTTCGCCAGTGGTCCGGGGAGCTGTTTTTT. Its protein is CSVRQWSGELFF.

This clone has a handful of counts. The rearrangement uses TRBV6-1 and TRBJ1-1; 9 bases agree with TRBD1. The V gene end was trimmed by 6 bases and the J gene end by 2 bases; junction bases not matched to a gene: 7. This CDR3 contains 15 residues. CDR1 and CDR2 (germline): MNHNS, SASEGT. For the CDR3, the DNA is TGTGCCAGCAGGGGCGGGACAGGGATAAACACTGAAGCTTTCTTT. Amino acids: CASRGGTGINTEAFF.

The gene calls are TRBV15 and TRBJ2-1; no firm D call. Deletions cut 0 bases from V and 0 bases from J, with 6 bases between. The CDR3 is 15 residues long. Germline CDR1 and CDR2: LNHNV and YYDKDF (reference sequence). CDR3: CATSRDPSSYNEQFF. The CDR3 DNA reads TGTGCCACCAGCAGAGATCCGAGCTCCTACAATGAGCAGTTCTTC.

The CDR3: CASSLDRGNYGYTF. CDR3 in DNA: TGTGCCAGCAGCTTAGACAGAGGGAACTATGGCTACACCTTC. The V and J genes are TRBV7-2 and TRBJ1-2; no clear D gene. The V gene lost 1 base and the J gene lost 2 bases, with 8 bases spanning the gap. The CDR3 covers 14 residues. Germline lookup yields CDR1 SGHTA and CDR2 FQGNSA.

V and J are TRBV4-3 and TRBJ1-5; weak D call: TRBD1 (6 bases). From germline, CDR1 is LGHNA and CDR2 YSLEER. V lost 1 base and J 3 bases, leaving 10 bases between the germline ends. The CDR3 is 15 residues long. In DNA, the CDR3 is TGCGCCAGCAGCCAAGCCAGGGGCTCCAATCAGCCCCAGCATTTT. It specifies CASSQARGSNQPQHF.

V and J are TRBV14 and TRBJ2-5, with D unresolved. This CDR3 contains 14 residues. Germline V CDR1 and CDR2: SGHDN, FVKESK. V was pared by 2 bases and J by 1 base, with 8 bases between. CDR3 region: CASSQIYGQETQYF. CDR3 DNA: TGTGCCAGCAGCCAAATCTATGGCCAAGAGACCCAGTACTTC.

The rearrangement links TRBV7-8 to TRBJ2-7, with TRBD1 matching 7 bases. Germline V gene lookup returns CDR1 SGHVS and CDR2 FQNEAQ. This CDR3 contains 16 residues. The trim removed 5 bases at V and 3 bases at J, leaving 13 bases unmatched. The CDR3 is CASSTTLTGSSYEQYF. CDR3 sequence (DNA): TGTGCCAGCAGCACGACTCTGACAGGGTCAAGCTACGAGCAGTACTTC.

The chain employs TRBV29-1 and TRBJ2-7; 14 bases are shared with TRBD2. This CDR3 has 17 residues. J was trimmed by 0 bases and V by 0 bases; bases with no gene match: 4. The germline gives CDR1 SQVTM, CDR2 ANQGSEA. CDR3 DNA sequence: TGCAGCGTTGAAGAAAAAGGACTAGCGGGGGGCTCCTACGAGCAGTACTTC. Translating gives CSVEEKGLAGGSYEQYF.

This chain joins TRBV4-1 and TRBJ2-7; the match to TRBD1 covers 9 bases. The V gene end was trimmed by 0 bases and the J gene end by 5 bases; junction bases not matched to a gene: 8. This CDR3 contains 16 residues. CDR1 MGHRA and CDR2 YSYEKL come from the germline V gene. CDR3 amino acids: CASSQEAGTGSDEQYF. As DNA, the CDR3 is TGCGCCAGCAGCCAAGAAGCCGGGACAGGGAGCGACGAGCAGTACTTC.